The following is a T cell receptor (beta chain) sequence with its context. Some clones are missing from TCRdb's copy, which holds only in-frame ones; the method was immunoSEQ multiplex PCR. The sample holds around 68,000 clones, 85% to 95% seen once. This CDR3 comprises 17 residues. V trimming: 7 bases; J trimming: 7 bases; junction bases outside the gene matches: 17. Per the germline V gene, CDR1 is ENHRY and CDR2 is SYGVKD. This sample is part of a study of T cell changes during pregnancy in multiple sclerosis. The sample was CD4+ T cells from peripheral blood mononuclear cells, taken before pregnancy. The rearrangement links TRBV10-3 to TRBJ2-1; 9 bases are shared with TRBD1. The receptor comes from a female donor with multiple sclerosis, enrolled in a pregnancy study. The chain's CDR3 is CAITLGEDRGGRNEQFF. The CDR3 DNA reads as TGTGCCATCACCCTCGGTGAGGACAGGGGTGGGCGGAATGAGCAGTTCTTC.